This record concerns one T cell receptor (beta chain) sequence. In the original processing: Estimation of nucleated cell counts was performed using reference gene primer amplification. Method: immunoSEQ multiplex PCR; TCRdb's copy keeps in-frame clones and lacks some. For V, J and clone size, that table is used; D and trimming come from the DNA. The data hold roughly 65,000 clones, with 85% to 90% observed a single time. The sample belongs to a study of blood T cell repertoires in COVID-19. Study-level background: PBMCs, B-cell-depleted T cells, or T cells provided the cDNA or gDNA that made up the material.

Trimming took 4 bases from V and 8 from J; bases not matched to a gene: 14. Germline CDR1 and CDR2: MGHRA and YSYEKL. The CDR3 loop spans 17 amino acids. Sequenced: peripheral blood. The TCR sequence derives from an elderly woman with active or convalescent COVID-19. The chain has TRBV4-1 and TRBJ2-2; the match to TRBD2 covers 9 bases. The CDR3: CASSLGAGGTWRGELFF. CDR3 nucleotides: TGCGCCAGCAGCCTTGGAGCGGGGGGCACGTGGCGAGGGGAGCTGTTTTTT.